This T cell receptor (beta chain) was profiled in a study of beta chain bispecific antibodies for T cell cancers (dated by TCRdb to about 2021). About the study as a whole: T cells from healthy donors were cocultured with T cell leukemia lines in the presence of bispecific antibodies, after which the depletion of each TRBV family was measured by TRBV sequencing of the surviving cells. On the cell surface, TRBV12 (TRBV12-3) was expressed by Jurkat cells, whereas TRBV5-5 was expressed by HPB-ALL cells. Overall study outcomes, separate from this receptor: Cross-reactivity of the anti-TRBV5-5 antibody with TRBV5-6 was attributed to high sequence similarity between the two genes. Every sequenced sample was a mix of normal T cells and leukemia cell line cells, and most of the targeted TRBV signal originated from the leukemia cells instead of the normal T cells.

T cells were expanded from blood mononuclear cells for 3 to 4 days with either the anti-CD3 antibody OKT3 or CD3/CD28 Dynabeads. Expanded T cells were maintained in RPMI 1640 supplemented with 10% fetal bovine serum, recombinant human IL-2 (around 98 IU/ml) and IL-7 (about 4.6 ng/ml). Each coculture contained 5 x 10^4 normal T cells, 5 x 10^4 target cells and bispecific antibody in about 98 ul and was incubated for around 18 hours at 37 degrees C. Each bispecific antibody consisted of two single-chain variable fragments expressed in a single-chain diabody format with a His tag. Effector T cells were obtained from healthy human donors, and peripheral blood mononuclear cells were isolated from leukapheresis samples by Ficoll density gradient centrifugation. This clonotype was found many times. Its antigen is still unknown. Base qualities are missing; no much larger clone stands one base away. Taken from the germline V gene (reference sequence), the CDR1 and CDR2 loops are SSHAT and FNYEAQ. There are 16 amino acids in the CDR3, from cysteine to phenylalanine inclusive. Only the CDR3 DNA stays, 48 bases, in frame from base 1. The junction shows trimming of 5 bases on V and 1 base on J, plus 17 bases between the germline ends.

Unique molecular identifier barcodes were incorporated into the libraries and were used for clonotype quantification. Qiagen AllPrep DNA/RNA Micro kits were used to isolate total RNA, and an Agilent TapeStation was used to check RNA quality. TCR beta libraries were constructed by 5' RACE, in which cDNA synthesis was followed by two PCR steps with TCR beta constant-region gene-specific primers. An Illumina MiSeq platform was used to sequence the TCR beta libraries. Per the authors' processing: MIGEC, MiXCR and VDJtools were used for read processing. The frequency of each clonotype was calculated as the fraction of all unique molecular identifiers in the sample that belonged to that clonotype. Any TRBV gene that IMGT lists as a pseudogene or open reading frame, and is therefore nonfunctional, such as TRBV1, TRBV12-1 and TRBV21, was left out. The public reads were quality trimmed at Q25 with fastp and then assembled into clones with MiXCR by TCRdb, keeping productive beta chains. Under each unique CDR3 protein, matching rows form one entry showing the most common genes and DNA. TCRdb's processing, not the authors', yielded these V and J calls. The sample yields 15,000 to 20,000 distinct CDR3 sequences; about 2.2% were counted once. The top ten clonotypes cover 6% to 7.5% of the sample.

Sample: healthy donor T cells cultured with leukemia cells. This receptor was identified in a human donor in good health. Some clones in this sample may be carry-over from other donors' samples. The rearranged segments are TRBV7-7 and TRBJ2-5; TRBD1 is perhaps the D gene, given 6 matching bases. The DNA is TGTGCCAGCAGCCACTACCCGACAGGCACCCAAGAGACCCAGTACTTC. The translation is CASSHYPTGTQETQYF.